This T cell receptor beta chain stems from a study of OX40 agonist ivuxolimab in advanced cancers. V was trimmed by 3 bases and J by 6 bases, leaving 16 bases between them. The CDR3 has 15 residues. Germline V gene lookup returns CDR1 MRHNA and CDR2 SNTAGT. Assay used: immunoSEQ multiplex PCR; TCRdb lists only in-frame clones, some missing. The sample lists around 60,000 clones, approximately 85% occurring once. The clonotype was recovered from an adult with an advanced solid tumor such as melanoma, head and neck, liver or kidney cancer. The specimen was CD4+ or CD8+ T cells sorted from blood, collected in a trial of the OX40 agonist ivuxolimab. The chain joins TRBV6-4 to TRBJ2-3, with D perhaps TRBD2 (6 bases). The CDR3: CASSESPAGGDTQYF. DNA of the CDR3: TGTGCCAGCAGTGAATCTCCAGCGGGCGGGGATACGCAGTATTTT.